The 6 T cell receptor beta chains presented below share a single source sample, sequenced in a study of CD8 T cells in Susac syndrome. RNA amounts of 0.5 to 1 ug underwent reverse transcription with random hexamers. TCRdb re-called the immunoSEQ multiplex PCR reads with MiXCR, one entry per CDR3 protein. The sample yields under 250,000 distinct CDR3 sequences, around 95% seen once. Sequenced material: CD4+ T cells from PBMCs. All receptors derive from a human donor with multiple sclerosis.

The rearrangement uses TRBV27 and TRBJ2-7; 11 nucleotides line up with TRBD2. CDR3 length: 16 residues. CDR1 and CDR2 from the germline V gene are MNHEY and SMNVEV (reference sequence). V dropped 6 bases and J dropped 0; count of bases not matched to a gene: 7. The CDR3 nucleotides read TGTGCCAGCAGCAAGGTGGGACTAGCGGCCTCCTACGAGCAGTACGTC. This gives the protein CASSKVGLAASYEQYV.

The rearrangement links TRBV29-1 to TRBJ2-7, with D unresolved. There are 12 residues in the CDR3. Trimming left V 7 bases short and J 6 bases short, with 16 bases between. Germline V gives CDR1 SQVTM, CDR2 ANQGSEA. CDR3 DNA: TGCAGCGGCTCCGGACCCATCGGCGAGCAGTACTTC. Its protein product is CSGSGPIGEQYF.

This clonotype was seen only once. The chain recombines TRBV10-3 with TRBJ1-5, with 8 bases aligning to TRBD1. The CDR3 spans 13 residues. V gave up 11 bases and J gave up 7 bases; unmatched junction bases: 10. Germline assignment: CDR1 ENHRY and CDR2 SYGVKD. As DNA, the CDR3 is TGTGCCTCCGAGGACAGGGTTGGCCAGCCCCAGCATTTT. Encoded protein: CASEDRVGQPQHF.

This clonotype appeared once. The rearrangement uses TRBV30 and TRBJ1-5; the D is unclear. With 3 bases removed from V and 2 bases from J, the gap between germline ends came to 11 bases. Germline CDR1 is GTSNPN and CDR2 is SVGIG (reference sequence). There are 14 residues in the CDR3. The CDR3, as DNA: TGTGCCTGGAGGGGCCCCGGGGGCAATCAGCCCCAGCATTTT. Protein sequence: CAWRGPGGNQPQHF.

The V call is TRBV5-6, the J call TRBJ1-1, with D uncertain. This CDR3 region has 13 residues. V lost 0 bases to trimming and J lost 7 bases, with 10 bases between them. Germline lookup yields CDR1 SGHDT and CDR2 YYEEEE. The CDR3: CASSLVTSGEAFF. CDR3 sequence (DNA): TGTGCCAGCAGCTTGGTAACGTCCGGTGAAGCTTTCTTT.

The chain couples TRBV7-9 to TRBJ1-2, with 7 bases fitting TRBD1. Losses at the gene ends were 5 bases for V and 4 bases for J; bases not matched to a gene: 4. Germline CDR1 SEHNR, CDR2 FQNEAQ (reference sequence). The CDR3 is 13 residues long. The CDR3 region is CASSRDSFYGYTF. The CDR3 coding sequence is TGTGCCAGCAGCCGGGACAGCTTCTATGGCTACACCTTC.